Listed here are 30 T cell receptor beta chains from one sample, sequenced in a study of CD8+CD57+ T cells in acquired aplastic anemia. Both TCR beta VDJ combination and CDR3 sequence profiling were carried out. Genomic DNA was the template for this profiling. TCRdb passed the reads through MiXCR, listing each CDR3 protein once. The repertoire holds about 170,000 distinct CDR3 sequences, with about three fifths as singletons. The specimen sequenced was sorted CD4+, CD8+, or CD8+CD57+ T cells (not recorded which) from PBMCs. All receptors come from a human donor in good health.

Ten or more counts support this clonotype. This chain connects TRBV6-5 to TRBJ2-7; 8 nucleotides line up with TRBD2. Germline V gene sequence: CDR1 MNHEY, CDR2 SVGAGI. Trimming removed 5 bases from V and 1 base from J; junction bases left unmatched: 4. The CDR3 loop spans 14 amino acids. The CDR3 sequence: CASSHTSGSYEQYF. The CDR3 nucleotides read TGTGCCAGCAGTCATACTAGCGGTTCCTACGAGCAGTACTTC.

J is TRBJ2-7 and V is TRBV29-1; D is unresolved. The length of the CDR3 is 14 residues. Germline assignment: CDR1 SQVTM and CDR2 ANQGSEA. The V end was cut by 2 bases, the J end by 2 bases, with 13 bases between. The CDR3 loop is CSVESLERPYEQYF. The CDR3 DNA is TGCAGCGTTGAAAGCCTGGAGAGACCCTACGAGCAGTACTTC.

Ten or more counts support this clonotype. The J gene is TRBJ1-5, the V gene TRBV12-3 or TRBV12-4, with TRBD1 matching over 7 bases. J was trimmed by 8 bases and V by 7 bases; bases with no gene match: 8. CDR3 size: 13 residues. The CDR3 loop reads CASTIGGEEPQHF. The CDR3 DNA is TGTGCCAGCACCATAGGGGGCGAGGAGCCCCAGCATTTT.

This clonotype has more than one count but fewer than ten. V usage is TRBV29-1 and J usage is TRBJ1-1, with TRBD1 as a possible D gene (6 bases). The CDR3 loop spans 12 amino acids. V dropped 4 bases and J dropped 5 bases, with 11 bases sitting between them. Germline values: CDR1 SQVTM, CDR2 ANQGSEA. The CDR3: CSVGQGYTEAFF. Written as DNA, the CDR3 is TGCAGCGTTGGCCAGGGGTATACTGAAGCTTTCTTT.

The CDR3 reads CASSPRGIGYGYTF. CDR3 coding DNA: TGTGCCAGCAGCCCGAGGGGGATAGGCTATGGCTACACCTTC. This sequence joins TRBV25-1 and TRBJ1-2, with a tentative D call TRBD1 (6 bases). The V end was cut by 6 bases, the J end by 4 bases, with 15 bases between. Germline-derived CDR1 and CDR2 are MGHDK and SYGVNS. The CDR3 covers 14 residues.

This sequence joins TRBV2 and TRBJ2-2; D not certain. CDR1 and CDR2 from the germline V gene are SNHLY and FYNNEI. The CDR3 consists of 14 residues. V dropped 3 bases and J dropped 5 bases, with 10 bases sitting between them. For the CDR3, the DNA is TGTGCCAGCAGTGATTGGACCCGGACCGGGGAGCTGTTTTTT. It specifies CASSDWTRTGELFF. Looking up the rest from reference TRBV2 and TRBJ2-2 gives the full variable domain: EPEVTQTPSHQVTQMGQEVILRCVPISNHLYFYWYRQILGQKVEFLVSFYNNEISEKSEIFDDQFSVERPDGSNFTLKIRSTKLEDSAMYFCASSDWTRTGELFFGEGSRLTVL.

This clonotype was picked up many times. CDR3 nucleotides: TGTGCCAGCGCTCCGGGGAGGGGCCTCAATTCACCCCTCCACTTT. Protein product: CASAPGRGLNSPLHF. The chain joins TRBV2 to TRBJ1-6, with D possibly being TRBD1 (5 bases). V was pared by 8 bases and J by 7 bases, with 18 bases between. Germline V lookup: CDR1 SNHLY, CDR2 FYNNEI. The CDR3 runs 15 residues.

This clonotype has only a few counts. The V gene is TRBV25-1, the J gene TRBJ2-1; TRBD2 matches 7 bases. The germline V gene has CDR1 MGHDK and CDR2 SYGVNS. The CDR3 runs 16 residues. V lost 4 bases and J lost 8; bases outside the gene matches: 14. CDR3 sequence: CASSALLASVVDEQFF. The DNA of the CDR3 is TGTGCCAGCAGTGCCTTACTAGCGTCAGTTGTGGATGAGCAGTTCTTC.

On this clonotype: A much larger clone sits a single nucleotide away, making a read error possible. The chain joins TRBV19 to TRBJ1-2; D possibly corresponds to TRBD1 (6 bases). Germline V gene lookup returns CDR1 LNHDA and CDR2 SQIVND (reference sequence). The CDR3 has 15 residues. The CDR3 protein is CACSPGGGRRNGYTF. The CDR3 region has the DNA TGTGCCTGTAGCCCGGGGGGGGGGCGTAGGAATGGCTACACCTTC.

V and J are TRBV19 and TRBJ2-4; possibly TRBD2 for D (6 bases). The germline gives CDR1 LNHDA, CDR2 SQIVND (reference sequence). The CDR3 totals 17 residues. V was clipped by 3 bases and J by 3 bases, with 18 bases between them. CDR3 sequence: CASSIGSGRYGKNIQYF. The CDR3 DNA sequence: TGTGCCAGTAGTATCGGTTCAGGGAGGTATGGCAAAAACATTCAGTACTTC.

This chain links TRBV5-4 with TRBJ2-3; D unresolved. Trimming stripped 7 bases from V and 2 bases from J, with 5 bases between. The CDR3 is 11 residues long. Germline V lookup: CDR1 SGHNT, CDR2 YYREEE (reference sequence). Here the CDR3 reads CASHHTDTQYF. As DNA, the CDR3 is TGTGCCAGCCACCACACAGATACGCAGTATTTT. The complete variable domain, with remaining parts taken from reference TRBV5-4 and TRBJ2-3, reads ETGVTQSPTHLIKTRGQQVTLRCSSQSGHNTVSWYQQALGQGPQFIFQYYREEENGRGNFPPRFSGLQFPNYSSELNVNALELDDSALYLCASHHTDTQYFGPGTRLTVL.

The V and J genes are TRBV19 and TRBJ1-1, with D unclear. CDR1 is LNHDA, CDR2 SQIVND, per germline (reference sequence). The CDR3 totals 12 residues. Deletions cut 2 bases from V and 3 bases from J, with 4 bases between. The CDR3 DNA reads TGTGCCAGTAGTATAATGGACACTGAAGCTTTCTTT. Translating gives CASSIMDTEAFF.

The chain carries TRBV7-3 and TRBJ2-1; 13 bases are shared with TRBD2. In germline, CDR1 is SGHTA, CDR2 FQGTGA. V lost 0 bases, J lost 15 bases, and 5 bases stayed unmatched. This CDR3 region has 14 residues. CDR3 protein: CASSLTGTSGKRFF. The CDR3 DNA reads TGTGCCAGCAGCTTAACGGGGACTAGCGGGAAACGGTTCTTC.

This chain uses TRBV9 with TRBJ2-3; perhaps TRBD2 as D (7 bases). Germline CDR1 reads SGDLS; CDR2 reads YYNGEE. This CDR3 spans 14 amino acids. V was clipped by 5 bases and J by 0 bases, with 10 bases between them. The DNA of the CDR3 is TGTGCCAGCAGGGGGGGGCTAAGCACAGATACGCAGTATTTT. This gives the protein CASRGGLSTDTQYF.

This CDR3 is CASSDDRTPQPQHF. The CDR3 DNA follows: TGCGCCAGCAGCGATGACAGGACACCTCAGCCCCAGCATTTT. The rearrangement joins TRBV10-1 to TRBJ1-5, with TRBD1 as a possible D gene (6 bases). Germline CDR1 is WNHNN and CDR2 is SYGVQD (reference sequence). The CDR3 runs 14 residues. The V and J ends lost 6 bases and 6 bases respectively, with 15 bases between them.

This chain uses TRBV10-3 with TRBJ2-2; no clear D. Trimming stripped 5 bases from V and 7 bases from J, with 8 bases between. Germline CDR1 ENHRY, CDR2 SYGVKD. CDR3 length: 12 amino acids. The CDR3 sequence: CAISLIGGELFF. For the CDR3, the DNA is TGTGCCATCAGTTTAATCGGCGGGGAGCTGTTTTTT.

The chain combines TRBV5-1 with TRBJ2-7; D unclear. Trimming shortened V by 7 bases and J by 3 bases, and 8 bases separated the two germline ends. Germline V gives CDR1 SGHRS, CDR2 YFSETQ. CDR3 size: 11 residues. The CDR3 loop is CASQAFYEQYF. Here the CDR3 DNA reads TGCGCCAGCCAGGCATTCTACGAGCAGTACTTC.

The J gene is TRBJ2-1, the V gene TRBV2; 13 nucleotides align to TRBD2. Germline CDR1 reads SNHLY; CDR2 reads FYNNEI. Trimming took 5 bases from V and 3 from J; bases not matched to a gene: 7. The length of the CDR3 is 17 residues. CDR3 residues: CASSYSGLAGVYNEQFF. The DNA for the CDR3 is TGTGCCAGCAGTTACTCCGGACTAGCGGGAGTCTACAATGAGCAGTTCTTC.

The CDR3 DNA reads as TGTGCCAGCAGCGTGCAGGGGACCTACGAGCAGTACTTC. Its translation: CASSVQGTYEQYF. The chain employs TRBV5-8 and TRBJ2-7; D is possibly TRBD1 (6 bases). Germline-derived CDR1 and CDR2 are SGHTS and YDEGEE. CDR3 length: 13 residues. Trimming stripped 4 bases from V and 2 bases from J, with 10 bases between.

The chain has TRBV7-4 and TRBJ1-4; a possible D gene is TRBD1 (6 bases). Germline V gene data show CDR1 as SGHVT and CDR2 as SQSDAQ. Trimming took 1 base from V and 7 from J, leaving 13 bases between them. The CDR3 runs to 15 residues. This chain's CDR3 is CASSLVTGLGEKLFF. DNA of the CDR3: TGTGCCAGCAGCTTAGTAACAGGGTTGGGTGAAAAACTGTTTTTT. The full variable domain, completed using reference TRBV7-4 and TRBJ1-4, is GAGVSQSPRYKVAKRGRDVALRCDSISGHVTLYWYRQTLGQGSEVLTYSQSDAQRDKSGRPSGRFSAERPERSVSTLKIQRTEQGDSAVYLCASSLVTGLGEKLFFGSGTQLSVL.

About this clonotype: A read error may produce the germline difference seen at one junction end. The rearrangement uses TRBV6-5 and TRBJ1-1, with a weak D call TRBD1 (5 bases). The germline V gene encodes CDR1 MNHEY and CDR2 SVGAGI. This CDR3 has 13 residues. The CDR3 is CASYRGSGPEAFF. CDR3 coding DNA: TGTGCCAGCTACCGGGGGAGTGGTCCTGAGGCTTTCTTT.

The chain has TRBV7-2 and TRBJ2-7, with 10 bases identical to TRBD1. This CDR3 spans 15 amino acids. V lost 0 bases to trimming and J lost 5 bases; unmatched junction nucleotides: 4. CDR1 is SGHTA and CDR2 is FQGNSA in the germline V gene. For the CDR3, the DNA is TGTGCCAGCAGCTTAGCCGGGACAGGGGTAGACGAGCAGTACTTC. It is translated as CASSLAGTGVDEQYF.

The genes are TRBV15 and TRBJ2-7, with no clear D. V was pared by 3 bases and J by 7 bases, with 7 bases between. This CDR3 is 11 amino acids long. Germline V gives CDR1 LNHNV, CDR2 YYDKDF (reference sequence). In DNA form, the CDR3 reads TGTGCCACCAGCAGCCACTTTGAGCAGTACTTC. It is translated as CATSSHFEQYF.

At least ten counts were recorded for this clonotype. The rearrangement joins TRBV2 to TRBJ2-3, with D hard to call. The germline V gene has CDR1 SNHLY and CDR2 FYNNEI. V was cut by 4 bases and J by 3 bases, with 5 bases left in between. The CDR3 contains 12 residues. The CDR3 region is CASSVGTDTQYF. CDR3 nucleotide sequence: TGTGCCAGCAGTGTAGGTACAGATACGCAGTATTTT.

Notes on this clonotype: Relative to the germline gene, one junction end is altered; a read error may explain this. The chain joins TRBV2 to TRBJ2-1, with D possibly TRBD2 on 5 matching bases. The CDR3 covers 13 residues. CDR1 SNHLY and CDR2 FYNNEI come from the germline V gene. The CDR3 loop is CASTEEDYSEQFF. The CDR3 DNA reads as TGTGCCAGCACCGAGGAAGACTACAGTGAGCAGTTCTTC.

This clonotype was counted many times. This chain connects TRBV15 to TRBJ2-1, with D possibly being TRBD2 (6 bases). This CDR3 is built from 15 residues. V was pared by 0 bases and J by 3 bases, with 9 bases between. Germline loops: CDR1 LNHNV, CDR2 YYDKDF (reference sequence). The CDR3 region is CATSRDAGIYNEQFF. CDR3 bases: TGTGCCACCAGCAGAGACGCGGGGATCTACAATGAGCAGTTCTTC.

The V call is TRBV20-1, the J call TRBJ1-5; no definite D call. CDR3 length equals 13 residues. Germline V gives CDR1 DFQATT, CDR2 SNEGSKA (reference sequence). V was pared by 3 bases and J by 1 base, with 7 bases between. CDR3 in amino acids: CSASLGSNQPQHF. Written as DNA, the CDR3 is TGCAGTGCTAGCCTCGGGAGCAATCAGCCCCAGCATTTT.

As concerns this clonotype: A read error may account for a junction end that differs from germline. The genes are TRBV9 and TRBJ2-3; tentative D call: TRBD2 (5 bases). From germline, CDR1 is SGDLS and CDR2 YYNGEE. The CDR3 loop spans 13 amino acids. The CDR3 DNA reads TGTGCCAGCAGCGTGGAGGTCACATATACGCAGTATTTT. Its translation: CASSVEVTYTQYF.

The chain recombines TRBV15 with TRBJ2-1, with 10 bases aligning to TRBD1. Trimming cost V 3 bases and J 6 bases; bases outside gene matches: 5. Germline lookup yields CDR1 LNHNV and CDR2 YYDKDF (reference sequence). The CDR3 is 15 amino acids. DNA for the CDR3: TGTGCCACCAGCAGCTCCGGGACAGGGGCCAATGAGCAGTTCTTC. Its translation: CATSSSGTGANEQFF.

Note on this clonotype: A much bigger clone sits one base away, suggesting this may be a read error. The rearrangement uses TRBV11-1 and TRBJ2-3, with D tentatively TRBD2 (6 bases). The CDR3 runs to 15 residues. CDR1 and CDR2 (germline): SGHAT, FQDESV (reference sequence). Trimming took off 2 bases at V and 4 bases at J, with 13 bases between the two ends. This CDR3 reads CASSLLSGAADTQYF. CDR3 nucleotides: TGTGCCAGCAGCTTATTGTCGGGAGCCGCAGATACGCAGTATTTT. The full variable domain, with the rest looked up from reference TRBV11-1 and TRBJ2-3, is EAEVAQSPRYKITEKSQAVAFWCDPISGHATLYWYRQILGQGPELLVQFQDESVVDDSQLPKDRFSAERLKGVDSTLKIQPAELGDSAMYLCASSLLSGAADTQYFGPGTRLTVL.